A single sample is the source of the 6 T cell receptor beta chains below, sequenced in a study of T cell repertoires in cytomegalovirus infection. TCRdb reprocessed the reads via MiXCR and lists one record per CDR3 protein. In the table there are 300,000 to 400,000 distinct CDR3 sequences, 9.5% of which are singletons. The sample consisted of PBMCs. The receptors were sampled from a human donor in good health (CMV status not recorded). Some clones in this sample may be carry-over from other donors' samples.

This clonotype has a count of ten or more. The chain carries TRBV11-3 and TRBJ1-2; 10 bases map to TRBD1. The CDR3 has 17 amino acids. Germline CDR1 is SGHNT and CDR2 is YENEEA. J gave up 9 bases and V 3 bases, and 16 bases lay outside the gene matches. The CDR3 coding sequence is TGTGCCAGCAGCTTGCTGTACTCCGGGACAGGGGTGTGTCGCTACACCTTC. It is translated as CASSLLYSGTGVCRYTF.

Turning to this clonotype: With a much larger clone just one base away, this may be a read error. The CDR3 sequence: CSSSPVRNTYNEQFF. The CDR3 nucleotides are TGTTCCAGCAGCCCCGTTCGAAATACCTACAATGAGCAGTTCTTC. The chain carries TRBV7-2 and TRBJ2-1, with D hard to call. Germline values: CDR1 SGHTA, CDR2 FQGNSA. The CDR3 contains 15 residues.

This clonotype turned up a few times. The V and J genes are TRBV7-8 and TRBJ1-5, with no clear D. V lost 5 bases and J lost 11, with 22 bases in between. Germline-derived CDR1 and CDR2 are SGHVS and FQNEAQ. This CDR3 is 15 amino acids long. CDR3 loop: CASSPTGLSPSTQHF. Written as DNA, the CDR3 is TGTGCCAGCAGCCCCACCGGACTCTCTCCCTCCACCCAGCATTTT.

This chain links TRBV20-1 with TRBJ1-4, with D perhaps TRBD1 (6 bases). The CDR3 is 12 residues long. CDR1 is DFQATT and CDR2 is SNEGSKA in the germline V gene (reference sequence). CDR3 DNA sequence: TGCAGCTCACAGGGTTCGTCTGAAAAACTGTTTTTT. Its translation: CSSQGSSEKLFF.

This clonotype was recorded at least ten times. The chain uses TRBV7-9 and TRBJ2-5; TRBD2 matches 10 bases. Germline CDR1 reads SEHNR; CDR2 reads FQNEAQ (reference sequence). Trimming at V came to 5 bases and at J to 0 bases, leaving 9 bases not matched to a gene. The CDR3 sequence is 17 residues long. CDR3 protein: CASSTGLAVGYQETQYF. CDR3 nucleotides: TGTGCCAGCAGCACCGGACTAGCGGTGGGGTACCAAGAGACCCAGTACTTC.

This clonotype was seen at least ten times. The rearrangement joins TRBV27 to TRBJ2-2; D possibly matches TRBD1 or TRBD2 (5 bases each). The V gene's germline CDR1 is MNHEY and CDR2 SMNVEV (reference sequence). V shed 0 bases and J shed 0 bases, with 11 bases lying between them. The CDR3 spans 17 residues. The CDR3, as DNA: TGTGCCAGCAGTTTATCCAGAGGGGCAGCGAACACCGGGGAGCTGTTTTTT. It codes for CASSLSRGAANTGELFF.